At least ten counts were recorded for the clone carrying this T cell receptor (beta chain). This specimen belongs to a study of CD8+CD57+ T cells in acquired aplastic anemia. The template used for profiling TCR beta VDJ and CDR3 was genomic DNA. TCRdb ran MiXCR on the reads and lists one entry per CDR3 protein. There are some 200,000 distinct CDR3 sequences in the sample; over 55% occur only once, and approximately 30% lies in the top ten. Looked up from germline, CDR1 is PRHDT and CDR2 is FYEKMQ (reference sequence). The V and J ends lost 0 bases and 8 bases respectively, with 19 bases between them. This CDR3 has 16 amino acids.

The sequenced sample was sorted CD4+, CD8+, or CD8+CD57+ T cells (not recorded which) from PBMCs. The genes are TRBV13 and TRBJ1-1, with D perhaps matching TRBD1 (5 bases). The receptor was derived from a human donor in good health. The CDR3 loop is CASSLGRIGSGREAFF. Here the CDR3 DNA reads TGTGCCAGCAGCTTAGGTCGTATCGGCTCGGGGCGGGAAGCTTTCTTT.